The 2 T cell receptor beta chains given below trace back to one sample, sequenced in a study of cytomegalovirus exposure and HLA in healthy donors. Both 60 Vbeta primers and 13 Jbeta primers went into the PCR. Here immunoSEQ multiplex PCR was the method, and the copy in TCRdb shows in-frame clones only, minus some. The sample holds more than 100,000 clones; over 65% are singletons and the top ten take more than 6.5%. The specimen was PBMCs. The receptors were gathered from a woman in her thirties or forties in good health and CMV-seropositive.

This clone was counted many times. This chain connects TRBV7-9 to TRBJ2-7; D call uncertain. The CDR3 length is 12 residues. V lost 4 bases, J lost 4 bases, and 8 bases lay in between. CDR1 and CDR2 from the germline V gene are SEHNR and FQNEAQ (reference sequence). The CDR3 protein is CASSSFEYEQYF. CDR3 bases: TGTGCCAGCAGCTCCTTTGAGTACGAGCAGTACTTC.

The chain links TRBV5-1 to TRBJ2-2; weak D call: TRBD2 (5 bases). The CDR3 has 15 amino acids. The germline CDR1 and CDR2 sequences are SGHRS and YFSETQ. Between the trimmed V and J ends, which lost 0 bases and 3 bases, there was a span of 9 bases. Here the CDR3 DNA reads TGCGCCAGCAGCTTGGGCGGGCTTGACACCGGGGAGCTGTTTTTT. Amino acids: CASSLGGLDTGELFF.